Here is one TCR beta chain with its context. Its cognate antigen is unknown. The sample comes from a study of T cell clones after liver transplantation. Study background: Post-transplant blood was tracked for graft-donor-reactive T cell clones identified in a pre-transplant mixed lymphocyte reaction. Until 12-24 months post-transplant, subjects got standard immunosuppression and no induction. Study results and caveats: The donor-reactive repertoire was only partly measurable in two subjects, lacking donor cells.

After removal of 8 bases from V and 3 bases from J, the junction contained 16 bases not matched to a gene. Germline V gene sequence: CDR1 PRHDT, CDR2 FYEKMQ (reference sequence). This CDR3 has 17 residues. Libraries were prepared by immunoSEQ multiplex PCR; TCRdb keeps only in-frame clonotypes and omits some of them. This sample yields about 11,000 clones, of which 71% are seen a single time; 24% belongs to the top ten. The origin of this receptor is a human patient who received a liver transplant. These T cells may partly come from the graft donor. The sequences come from CD4+ T cells from blood, collected around 32 months after liver transplant. The chain has TRBV13 and TRBJ2-3, with 8 bases fitting TRBD2. The CDR3 reads CASRGRGSGGSTDTQYF. The DNA of the CDR3 is TGTGCCAGCCGGGGGCGTGGGAGCGGGGGTTCAACAGATACGCAGTATTTT.